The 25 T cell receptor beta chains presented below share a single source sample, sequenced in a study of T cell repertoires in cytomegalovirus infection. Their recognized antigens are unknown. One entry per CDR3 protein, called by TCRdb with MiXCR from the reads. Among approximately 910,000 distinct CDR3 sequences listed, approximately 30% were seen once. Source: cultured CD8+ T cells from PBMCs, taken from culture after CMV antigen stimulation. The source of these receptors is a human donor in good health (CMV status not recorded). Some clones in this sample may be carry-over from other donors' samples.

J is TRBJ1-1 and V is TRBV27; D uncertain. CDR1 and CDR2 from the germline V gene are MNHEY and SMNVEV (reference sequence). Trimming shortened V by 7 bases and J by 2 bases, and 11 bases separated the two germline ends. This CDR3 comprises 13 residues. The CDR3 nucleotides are TGTGCCAGCATGACCGAATCTAACACTGAAGCTTTCTTT. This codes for CASMTESNTEAFF.

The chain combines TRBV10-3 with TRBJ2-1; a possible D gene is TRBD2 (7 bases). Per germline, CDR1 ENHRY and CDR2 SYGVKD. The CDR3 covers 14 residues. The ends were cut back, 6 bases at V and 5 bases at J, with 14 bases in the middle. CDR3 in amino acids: CAIRGRGKDNEQFF. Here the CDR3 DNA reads TGTGCCATCAGGGGGAGGGGGAAGGACAATGAGCAGTTCTTC.

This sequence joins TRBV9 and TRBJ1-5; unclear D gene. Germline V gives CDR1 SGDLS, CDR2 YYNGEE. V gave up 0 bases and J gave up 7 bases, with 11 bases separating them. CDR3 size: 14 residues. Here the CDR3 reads CASSVEKVGQPQHF. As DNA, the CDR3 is TGTGCCAGCAGCGTAGAGAAGGTTGGCCAGCCCCAGCATTTT.

Here the CDR3 reads CASSLRGREKLFF. The DNA of the CDR3 is TGTGCCAGCAGCTTAAGGGGGCGGGAAAAACTGTTTTTT. J is TRBJ1-4 and V is TRBV7-8, with 7 bases aligning to TRBD1. Losses at the gene ends were 2 bases for V and 8 bases for J; bases not matched to a gene: 2. Per germline, CDR1 SGHVS and CDR2 FQNEAQ. The CDR3 runs 13 residues.

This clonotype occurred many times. The CDR3 region has the DNA TGTGCCAGCAGCTTCGCCCCGGGACAGGGGGCCGGCACAGATACGCAGTATTTT. It is translated as CASSFAPGQGAGTDTQYF. The chain is built from TRBV7-2 and TRBJ2-3; the match to TRBD1 covers 12 bases. This CDR3 is 18 amino acids long. V was clipped by 3 bases and J by 1 base; unmatched bases: 8. Germline V gives CDR1 SGHTA, CDR2 FQGNSA.

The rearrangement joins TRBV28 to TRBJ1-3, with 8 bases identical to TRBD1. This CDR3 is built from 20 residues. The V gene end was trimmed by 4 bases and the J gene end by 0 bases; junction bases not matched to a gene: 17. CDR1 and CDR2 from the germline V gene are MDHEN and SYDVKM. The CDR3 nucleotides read TGTGCCAGCAGTTCCGATGTAGCCCTTATCAGGGGGCCCTCTGGAAACACCATATATTTT. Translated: CASSSDVALIRGPSGNTIYF.

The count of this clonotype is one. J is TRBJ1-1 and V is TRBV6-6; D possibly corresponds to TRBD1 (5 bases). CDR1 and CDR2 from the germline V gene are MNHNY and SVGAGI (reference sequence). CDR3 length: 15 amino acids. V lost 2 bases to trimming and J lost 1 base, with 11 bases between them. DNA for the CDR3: TGTGCCAGCAGTTACGGGAGGGGTAGGAACACTGAAGCTTTCTTT. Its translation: CASSYGRGRNTEAFF.

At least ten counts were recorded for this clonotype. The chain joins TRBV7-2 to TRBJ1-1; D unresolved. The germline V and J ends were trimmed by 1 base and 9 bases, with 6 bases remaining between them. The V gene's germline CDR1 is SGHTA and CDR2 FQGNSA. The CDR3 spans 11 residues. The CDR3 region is CASSLDRKAFF. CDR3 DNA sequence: TGTGCCAGCAGCTTAGATAGGAAAGCTTTCTTT.

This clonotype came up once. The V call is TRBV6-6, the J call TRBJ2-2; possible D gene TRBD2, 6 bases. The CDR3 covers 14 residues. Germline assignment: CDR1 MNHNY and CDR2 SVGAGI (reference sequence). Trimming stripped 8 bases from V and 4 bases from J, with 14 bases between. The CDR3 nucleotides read TGTGCCAGCTGGACACCGGAGGGCACCGGGGAGCTGTTTTTT. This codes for CASWTPEGTGELFF.

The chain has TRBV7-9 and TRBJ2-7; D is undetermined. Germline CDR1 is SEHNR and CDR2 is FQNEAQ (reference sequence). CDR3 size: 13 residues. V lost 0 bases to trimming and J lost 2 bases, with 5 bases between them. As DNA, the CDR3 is TGTGCCAGCAGCTTAGCCCAAACCTACGAGCAGTACTTC. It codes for CASSLAQTYEQYF. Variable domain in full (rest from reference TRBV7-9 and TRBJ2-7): DTGVSQNPRHKITKRGQNVTFRCDPISEHNRLYWYRQTLGQGPEFLTYFQNEAQLEKSRLLSDRFSAERPKGSFSTLEIQRTEQGDSAMYLCASSLAQTYEQYFGPGTRLTVT.

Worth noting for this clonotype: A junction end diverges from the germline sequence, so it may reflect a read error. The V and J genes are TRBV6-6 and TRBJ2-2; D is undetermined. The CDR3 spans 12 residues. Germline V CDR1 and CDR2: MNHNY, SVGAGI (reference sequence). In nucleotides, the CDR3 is TGTGCCAGCGGTTACAATGGCGGGGAGCTGTTTTTT. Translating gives CASGYNGGELFF.

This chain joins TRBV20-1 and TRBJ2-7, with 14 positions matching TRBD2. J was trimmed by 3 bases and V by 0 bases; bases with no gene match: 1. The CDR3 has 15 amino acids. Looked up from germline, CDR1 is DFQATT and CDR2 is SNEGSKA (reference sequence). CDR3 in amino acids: CSARDGTSGGYEQYV. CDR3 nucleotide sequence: TGCAGTGCTAGAGATGGGACTAGCGGGGGCTACGAGCAGTACGTC.

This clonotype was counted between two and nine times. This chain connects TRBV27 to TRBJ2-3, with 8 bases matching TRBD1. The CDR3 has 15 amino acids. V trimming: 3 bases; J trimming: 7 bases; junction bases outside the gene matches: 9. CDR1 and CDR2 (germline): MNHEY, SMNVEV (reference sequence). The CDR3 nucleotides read TGTGCCAGCAGTTTGCCCCTACAGGGGGAGAATACGCAGTATTTT. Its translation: CASSLPLQGENTQYF.

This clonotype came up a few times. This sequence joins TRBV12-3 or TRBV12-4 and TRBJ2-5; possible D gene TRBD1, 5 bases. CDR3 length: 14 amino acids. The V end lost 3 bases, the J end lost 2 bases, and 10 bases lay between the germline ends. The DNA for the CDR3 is TGTGCCAGCAGTTTGACAGAACTACAAGAGACCCAGTACTTC. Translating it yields CASSLTELQETQYF.

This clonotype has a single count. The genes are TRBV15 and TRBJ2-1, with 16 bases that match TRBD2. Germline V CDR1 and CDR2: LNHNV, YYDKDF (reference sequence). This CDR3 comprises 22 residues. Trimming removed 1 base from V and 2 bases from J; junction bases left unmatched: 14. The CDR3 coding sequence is TGTGCCACCAGCAGAGTAGGTGCCGGGACTAGCGGGGGGGATATTGCCTACAATGAGCAGTTCTTC. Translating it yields CATSRVGAGTSGGDIAYNEQFF.

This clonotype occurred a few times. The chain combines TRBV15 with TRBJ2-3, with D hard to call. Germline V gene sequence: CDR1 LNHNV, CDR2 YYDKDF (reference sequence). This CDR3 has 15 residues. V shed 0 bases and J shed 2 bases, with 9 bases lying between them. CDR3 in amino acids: CATSRELSYTDTQYF. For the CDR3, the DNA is TGTGCCACCAGCAGAGAACTATCGTACACAGATACGCAGTATTTT.

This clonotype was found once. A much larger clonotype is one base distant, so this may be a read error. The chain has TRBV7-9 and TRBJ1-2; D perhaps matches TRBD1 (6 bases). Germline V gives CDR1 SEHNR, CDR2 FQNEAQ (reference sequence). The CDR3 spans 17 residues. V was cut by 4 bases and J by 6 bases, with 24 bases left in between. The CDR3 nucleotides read TGTGCCAGCAGCTCGACTTATACAGGGAAGGGGGTCCATGGCTACACCTTC. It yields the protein CASSSTYTGKGVHGYTF.

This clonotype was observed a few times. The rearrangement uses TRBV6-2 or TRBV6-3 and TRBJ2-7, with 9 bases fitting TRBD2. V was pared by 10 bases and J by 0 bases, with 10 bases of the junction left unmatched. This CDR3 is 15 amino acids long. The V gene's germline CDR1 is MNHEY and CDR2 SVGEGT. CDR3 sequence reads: CATGSGGTRSYEQYV. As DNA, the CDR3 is TGTGCCACCGGTAGCGGGGGAACCCGCTCCTACGAGCAGTACGTC.

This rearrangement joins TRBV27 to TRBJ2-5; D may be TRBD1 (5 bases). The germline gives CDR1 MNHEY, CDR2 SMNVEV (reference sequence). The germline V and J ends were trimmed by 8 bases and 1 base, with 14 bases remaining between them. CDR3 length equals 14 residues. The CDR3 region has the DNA TGTGCCAGCGGCAACCCCAGGGTCCAAGAGACCCAGTACTTC. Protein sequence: CASGNPRVQETQYF.

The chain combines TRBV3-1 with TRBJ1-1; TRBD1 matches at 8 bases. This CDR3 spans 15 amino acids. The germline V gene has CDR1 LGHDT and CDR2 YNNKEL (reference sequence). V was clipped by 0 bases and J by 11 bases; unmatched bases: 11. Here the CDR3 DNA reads TGTGCCAGCAGCCAAGATCTCGGAGGGCACAGGGGGGCTTTCTTT. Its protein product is CASSQDLGGHRGAFF.

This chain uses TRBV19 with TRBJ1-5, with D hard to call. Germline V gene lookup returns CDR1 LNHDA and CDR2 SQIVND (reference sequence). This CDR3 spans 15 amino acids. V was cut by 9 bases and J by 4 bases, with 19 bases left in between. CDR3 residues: CARPKDGKYNQPQHF. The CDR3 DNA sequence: TGTGCCAGGCCAAAAGACGGGAAATATAATCAGCCCCAGCATTTT.

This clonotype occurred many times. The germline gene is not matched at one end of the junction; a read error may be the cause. DNA for the CDR3: TGTGCCAGCAGCGATCCTACGGACAGATGGGAAGATACGCGGTATTTT. Protein product: CASSDPTDRWEDTRYF. The rearrangement links TRBV7-2 to TRBJ2-3; D may be TRBD1 (6 bases). The CDR3 is 16 residues long. Germline V gene data show CDR1 as SGHTA and CDR2 as FQGNSA.

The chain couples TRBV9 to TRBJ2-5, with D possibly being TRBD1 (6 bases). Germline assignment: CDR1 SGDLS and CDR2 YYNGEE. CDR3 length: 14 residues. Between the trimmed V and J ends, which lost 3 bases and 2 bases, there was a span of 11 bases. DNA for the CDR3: TGTGCCAGCAGCGGGGGACACCTTCAAGAGACCCAGTACTTC. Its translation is CASSGGHLQETQYF.

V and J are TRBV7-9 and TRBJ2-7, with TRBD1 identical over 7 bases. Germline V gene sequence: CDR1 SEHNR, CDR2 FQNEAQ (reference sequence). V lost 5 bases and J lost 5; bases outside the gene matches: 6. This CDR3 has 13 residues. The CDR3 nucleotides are TGTGCCAGCAGCCCGACAGGGTTCGACGAGCAGTACTTC. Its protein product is CASSPTGFDEQYF.

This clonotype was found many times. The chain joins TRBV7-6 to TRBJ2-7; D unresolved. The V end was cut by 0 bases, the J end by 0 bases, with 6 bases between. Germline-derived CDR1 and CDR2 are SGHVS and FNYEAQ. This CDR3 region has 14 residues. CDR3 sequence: CASSLAENSYEQYF. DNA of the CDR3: TGTGCCAGCAGCTTAGCCGAGAACTCCTACGAGCAGTACTTC.